The 22 T cell receptor beta chains below all came from one sample that was sequenced in a study of memory CD4+ T cells and cytomegalovirus serostatus. Single viable CD3+CD4+CD8-CD45RO+ cells were sorted as the memory CD4+ T cells. Generated by immunoSEQ multiplex PCR, the TCRdb table keeps only in-frame clones and is missing some. The sample shows some 48,000 clones, over 75% of them seen only once. Source material: memory CD4+ T cells from blood. These receptors all stem from an adult in good health and CMV-seronegative.

This clone was seen more than once but under ten times. The chain employs TRBV5-8 and TRBJ1-2; unclear D gene. The germline CDR1 and CDR2 sequences are SGHTS and YDEGEE. This CDR3 is 14 amino acids long. V shed 1 base and J shed 3 bases, with 10 bases lying between them. The CDR3 loop is CASSLQADYYGYTF. CDR3 coding DNA: TGTGCCAGCAGCTTGCAGGCGGACTACTATGGCTACACCTTC.

The chain carries TRBV10-2 and TRBJ1-3, with 9 bases that match TRBD1. Trimming at V came to 8 bases and at J to 0 bases, leaving 5 bases not matched to a gene. The CDR3 has 15 residues. From germline, CDR1 is WSHSY and CDR2 SAAADI. This CDR3 reads CASFGTGSSGNTIYF. In DNA form, the CDR3 reads TGCGCCAGCTTTGGGACAGGGAGCTCTGGAAACACCATATATTTT.

This rearrangement joins TRBV6-5 to TRBJ1-2, with no clear D. CDR1 is MNHEY and CDR2 is SVGAGI in the germline V gene. V lost 8 bases to trimming and J lost 0 bases, with 13 bases between them. The CDR3 is made up of 14 amino acids. CDR3 sequence (DNA): TGTGCCAGCGGTTCGACCGACACTAACTATGGCTACACCTTC. Encoded protein: CASGSTDTNYGYTF.

The rearrangement joins TRBV5-1 to TRBJ1-1; 7 positions agree with TRBD1. Losses at the gene ends were 9 bases for V and 0 bases for J; bases not matched to a gene: 5. The CDR3 contains 13 residues. Germline V CDR1 and CDR2: SGHRS, YFSETQ. In nucleotides, the CDR3 is TGCGCCACCCGACAGGGATTGAACACTGAAGCTTTCTTT. As protein: CATRQGLNTEAFF.

This clone was detected a few times. The rearrangement uses TRBV14 and TRBJ1-2; 8 nucleotides agree with TRBD1. The germline CDR1 and CDR2 sequences are SGHDN and FVKESK. The trim removed 3 bases at V and 4 bases at J, leaving 4 bases unmatched. The length of the CDR3 is 14 residues. The CDR3 nucleotides are TGTGCCAGCAGCCAGGGACAGGAGGCCTATGGCTACACCTTC. Its translation: CASSQGQEAYGYTF.

J is TRBJ1-1 and V is TRBV30; 12 nucleotides agree with TRBD1. V lost 7 bases, J lost 1 base, and 7 bases stayed unmatched. CDR3 length equals 15 residues. Germline V CDR1 and CDR2: GTSNPN, SVGIG (reference sequence). The CDR3 loop is CASGTGGMGNTEAFF. CDR3 in DNA: TGTGCCTCGGGGACAGGGGGCATGGGGAACACTGAAGCTTTCTTT. Full variable domain (rest looked up from reference TRBV30 and TRBJ1-1): SQTIHQWPATLVQPVGSPLSLECTVEGTSNPNLYWYRQAAGRGLQLLFYSVGIGQISSEVPQNLSASRPQDRQFILSSKKLLLSDSGFYLCASGTGGMGNTEAFFGQGTRLTVV.

The chain links TRBV7-9 to TRBJ2-1; the D gene is possibly TRBD2 (7 bases). The CDR3 is 11 amino acids. Trimming took 5 bases from V and 12 from J, leaving 11 bases between them. The germline V gene has CDR1 SEHNR and CDR2 FQNEAQ (reference sequence). The CDR3 coding sequence is TGTGCCAGCAGCGAGGGGGGGCCGCAGTTCTTC. It specifies CASSEGGPQFF.

The chain combines TRBV7-9 with TRBJ1-1, with D tentatively TRBD1 (5 bases). The germline gives CDR1 SEHNR, CDR2 FQNEAQ (reference sequence). CDR3 length: 14 amino acids. V was trimmed by 3 bases and J by 2 bases, leaving 10 bases between them. CDR3 loop: CASSFLQGNTEAFF. Here the CDR3 DNA reads TGTGCCAGCAGCTTCCTTCAGGGTAACACTGAAGCTTTCTTT.

The chain joins TRBV5-1 to TRBJ2-1; 10 bases are shared with TRBD2. This CDR3 contains 18 residues. CDR1 and CDR2 (germline): SGHRS, YFSETQ. V shed 0 bases and J 4 bases; nucleotides not matched to a gene: 10. CDR3 region: CASSLGLDTSGIYNEQFF. In DNA, the CDR3 is TGCGCCAGCAGCTTGGGGCTTGATACTAGCGGGATATACAATGAGCAGTTCTTC.

V and J are TRBV2 and TRBJ1-6; no definite D call. With 6 bases removed from V and 8 bases from J, the gap between germline ends came to 11 bases. Germline lookup yields CDR1 SNHLY and CDR2 FYNNEI. CDR3 length equals 13 residues. The CDR3 DNA is TGTGCCAGCAGAACTTACAGTTATTCACCCCTCCACTTT. Translation: CASRTYSYSPLHF.

This chain links TRBV18 with TRBJ2-3, with 10 bases matching TRBD2. J was trimmed by 4 bases and V by 3 bases; bases with no gene match: 7. This CDR3 comprises 16 residues. CDR1 and CDR2 from the germline V gene are KGHSH and LQKENI. As DNA, the CDR3 is TGTGCCAGCTCACCTCAACTAGCGGGAACATCAGATACGCAGTATTTT. Translation gives CASSPQLAGTSDTQYF.

The V and J genes are TRBV23-1 and TRBJ2-1; TRBD1 aligns across 7 bases. TRBV23-1 is assigned to the ORF class and has an uncertain function. After removal of 3 bases from V and 6 bases from J, the junction contained 8 bases not matched to a gene. This CDR3 contains 15 residues. The DNA for the CDR3 is TGCGCCAGCAGTCATTCACCAGACAGGGTCAATGAGCAGTTCTTC. It translates to CASSHSPDRVNEQFF.

The V gene is TRBV10-3, the J gene TRBJ2-7; 8 bases fit TRBD2. Germline CDR1 reads ENHRY; CDR2 reads SYGVKD. The CDR3 sequence is 14 residues long. With 6 bases clipped from V and 1 base from J, the junction kept 5 bases outside the gene matches. The CDR3 protein is CAIRIQRGSYEQYF. In DNA, the CDR3 is TGTGCCATCAGAATACAGCGGGGGTCCTACGAGCAGTACTTC.

The chain combines TRBV2 with TRBJ1-1; no reliable D call. CDR1 and CDR2 from the germline V gene are SNHLY and FYNNEI. The CDR3 consists of 12 residues. V lost 1 base to trimming and J lost 11 bases, with 11 bases between them. The CDR3: CASSEESARAFF. The CDR3, as DNA: TGTGCCAGCAGTGAAGAAAGCGCTAGGGCTTTCTTT. Complete variable domain (other parts from reference TRBV2 and TRBJ1-1): EPEVTQTPSHQVTQMGQEVILRCVPISNHLYFYWYRQILGQKVEFLVSFYNNEISEKSEIFDDQFSVERPDGSNFTLKIRSTKLEDSAMYFCASSEESARAFFGQGTRLTVV.

CDR3: CASSPDLMGETQYF. The DNA of the CDR3 is TGTGCCAGCAGCCCGGACCTGATGGGAGAGACCCAGTACTTC. V gene TRBV9 combines with J gene TRBJ2-5; D remains unclear. CDR1 is SGDLS and CDR2 is YYNGEE in the germline V gene. CDR3 length: 14 amino acids. Between the trimmed V and J ends, which lost 4 bases and 4 bases, there was a span of 14 bases.

The chain recombines TRBV28 with TRBJ2-1; no definite D call. The CDR3 consists of 13 residues. CDR1 is MDHEN and CDR2 is SYDVKM in the germline V gene. Trimming shortened V by 3 bases and J by 6 bases, and 9 bases separated the two germline ends. CDR3 protein: CASSFPKGNEQFF. CDR3 DNA sequence: TGTGCCAGCAGTTTCCCCAAGGGCAATGAGCAGTTCTTC. The full variable domain, its missing parts supplied by reference TRBV28 and TRBJ2-1, is DVKVTQSSRYLVKRTGEKVFLECVQDMDHENMFWYRQDPGLGLRLIYFSYDVKMKEKGDIPEGYSVSREKKERFSLILESASTNQTSMYLCASSFPKGNEQFFGPGTRLTVL.

The rearrangement joins TRBV25-1 to TRBJ1-2; D possibly corresponds to TRBD1 (6 bases). Germline assignment: CDR1 MGHDK and CDR2 SYGVNS. The CDR3 sequence is 14 residues long. V shed 6 bases and J shed 7 bases, with 18 bases lying between them. The CDR3 spells CASSETRGAGGYTF. The CDR3 DNA reads TGTGCCAGCAGCGAGACCCGGGGGGCTGGTGGCTACACCTTC.

The genes are TRBV4-2 and TRBJ2-7; 7 bases map to TRBD2. The CDR3 is 13 residues long. With V trimmed by 1 base and J by 7 bases, 4 bases remained unmatched. Looked up from germline, CDR1 is LGHNA and CDR2 is YNFKEQ. The CDR3 DNA sequence: TGTGCCAGCAGCCAAGGGGGGGGTATAGAGCAGTACTTC. Protein: CASSQGGGIEQYF.

The chain combines TRBV5-1 with TRBJ1-2; 7 nucleotides align to TRBD1. Per the germline V gene, CDR1 is SGHRS and CDR2 is YFSETQ. This CDR3 spans 14 amino acids. With V trimmed by 4 bases and J by 6 bases, 9 bases remained unmatched. The CDR3: CASSPDRQGNGYTF. DNA for the CDR3: TGCGCCAGCAGCCCCGACCGACAGGGTAATGGCTACACCTTC.

The chain is built from TRBV5-6 and TRBJ2-1; D not resolved. Deletions cut 2 bases from V and 4 bases from J, with 4 bases between. The germline V gene encodes CDR1 SGHDT and CDR2 YYEEEE. The CDR3 length is 12 residues. The CDR3 spells CASSLSYNEQFF. The CDR3 region has the DNA TGTGCCAGCAGCTTAAGTTACAATGAGCAGTTCTTC.

In this sample, this clone turned up once. The gene calls are TRBV11-3 and TRBJ2-5, with 7 bases matching TRBD2. V lost 5 bases, J lost 7 bases, and 4 bases stayed unmatched. The CDR3 is made up of 12 amino acids. Germline CDR1 and CDR2: SGHNT and YENEEA. The DNA of the CDR3 is TGTGCCAGCAGCCCCGGGGAGGGGACCCAGTACTTC. Its protein is CASSPGEGTQYF. The complete variable domain, with remaining parts taken from reference TRBV11-3 and TRBJ2-5, reads EAGVVQSPRYKIIEKKQPVAFWCNPISGHNTLYWYLQNLGQGPELLIRYENEEAVDDSQLPKDRFSAERLKGVDSTLKIQPAELGDSAVYLCASSPGEGTQYFGPGTRLLVL.

The rearrangement joins TRBV10-3 to TRBJ2-6; D is uncertain. Between the trimmed V and J ends, which lost 0 bases and 2 bases, there was a span of 5 bases. Germline CDR1 is ENHRY and CDR2 is SYGVKD. The CDR3 has 15 amino acids. The CDR3 region has the DNA TGTGCCATCAGTGAGTCCAGCGCTGGGGCCAACGTCCTGACTTTC. It specifies CAISESSAGANVLTF.